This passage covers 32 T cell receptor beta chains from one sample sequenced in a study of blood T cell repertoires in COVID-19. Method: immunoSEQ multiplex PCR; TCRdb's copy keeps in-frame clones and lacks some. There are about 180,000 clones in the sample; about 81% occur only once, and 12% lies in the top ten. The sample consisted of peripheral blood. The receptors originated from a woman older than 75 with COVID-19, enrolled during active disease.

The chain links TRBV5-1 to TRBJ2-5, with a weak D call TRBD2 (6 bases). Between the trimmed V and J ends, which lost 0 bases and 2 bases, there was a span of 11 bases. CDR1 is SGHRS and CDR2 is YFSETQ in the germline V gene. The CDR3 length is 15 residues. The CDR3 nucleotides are TGCGCCAGCAGCTTGGGGGCGGGGAGTCAAGAGACCCAGTACTTC. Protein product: CASSLGAGSQETQYF. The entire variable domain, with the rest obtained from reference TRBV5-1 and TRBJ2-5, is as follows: KAGVTQTPRYLIKTRGQQVTLSCSPISGHRSVSWYQQTPGQGLQFLFEYFSETQRNKGNFPGRFSGRQFSNSRSEMNVSTLELGDSALYLCASSLGAGSQETQYFGPGTRLLVL.

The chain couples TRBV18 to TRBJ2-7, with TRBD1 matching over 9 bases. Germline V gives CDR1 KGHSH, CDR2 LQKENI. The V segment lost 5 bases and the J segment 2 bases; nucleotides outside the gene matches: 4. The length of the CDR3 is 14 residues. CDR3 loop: CASSRGDRAYEQYF. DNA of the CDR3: TGTGCCAGCTCAAGAGGGGACAGGGCCTACGAGCAGTACTTC.

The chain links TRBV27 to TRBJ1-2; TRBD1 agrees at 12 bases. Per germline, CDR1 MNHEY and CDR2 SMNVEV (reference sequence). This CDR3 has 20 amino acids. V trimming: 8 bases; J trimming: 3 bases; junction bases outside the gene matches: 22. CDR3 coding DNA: TGTGCCAGCGCACGCAGGGACAGGGGGCGATGGGGGTCGTGGGACTATGGCTACACCTTC. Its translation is CASARRDRGRWGSWDYGYTF.

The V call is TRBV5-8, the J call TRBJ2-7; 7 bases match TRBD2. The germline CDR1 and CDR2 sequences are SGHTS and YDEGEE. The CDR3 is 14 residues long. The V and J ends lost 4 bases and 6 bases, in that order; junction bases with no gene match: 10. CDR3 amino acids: CASSRGRAGVEQYF. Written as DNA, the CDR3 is TGTGCCAGCAGCCGAGGGAGGGCTGGCGTCGAGCAGTACTTC.

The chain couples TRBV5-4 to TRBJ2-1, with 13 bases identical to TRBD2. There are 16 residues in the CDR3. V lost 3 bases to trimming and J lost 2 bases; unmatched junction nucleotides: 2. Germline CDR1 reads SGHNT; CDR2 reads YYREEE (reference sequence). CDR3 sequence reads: CASSSGLAGAYNEQFF. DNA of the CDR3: TGTGCCAGCAGCTCCGGACTAGCGGGAGCCTACAATGAGCAGTTCTTC.

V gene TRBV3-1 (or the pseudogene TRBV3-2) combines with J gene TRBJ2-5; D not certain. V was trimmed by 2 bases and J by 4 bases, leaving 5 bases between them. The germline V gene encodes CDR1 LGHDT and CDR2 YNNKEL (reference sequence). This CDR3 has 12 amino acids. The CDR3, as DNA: TGTGCCAGCAGCCAAAACTTAGAGACCCAGTACTTC. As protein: CASSQNLETQYF.

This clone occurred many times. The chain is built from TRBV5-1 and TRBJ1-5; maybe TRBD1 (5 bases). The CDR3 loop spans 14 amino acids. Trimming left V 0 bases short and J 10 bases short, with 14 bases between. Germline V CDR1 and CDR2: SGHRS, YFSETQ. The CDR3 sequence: CASSLEPGIKPQHF. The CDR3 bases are TGCGCCAGCAGCTTGGAGCCAGGGATCAAACCCCAGCATTTT.

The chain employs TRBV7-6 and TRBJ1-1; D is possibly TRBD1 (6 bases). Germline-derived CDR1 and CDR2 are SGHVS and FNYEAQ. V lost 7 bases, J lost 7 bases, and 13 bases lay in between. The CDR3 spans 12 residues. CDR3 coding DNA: TGTGCCAGCACCCCGGGGGGCATTGAAGCTTTCTTT. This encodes CASTPGGIEAFF.

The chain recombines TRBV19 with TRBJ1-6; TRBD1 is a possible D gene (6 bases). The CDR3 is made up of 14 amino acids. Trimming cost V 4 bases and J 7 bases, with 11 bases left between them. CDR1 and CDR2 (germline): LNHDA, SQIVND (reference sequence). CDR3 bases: TGTGCCAGTAGTAGAGACAGGCCAAATTCACCCCTCCACTTT. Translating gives CASSRDRPNSPLHF.

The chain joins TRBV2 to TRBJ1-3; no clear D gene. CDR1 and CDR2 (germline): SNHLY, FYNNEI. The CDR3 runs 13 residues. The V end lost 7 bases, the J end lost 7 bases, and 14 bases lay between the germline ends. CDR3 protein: CASNGERRNTIYF. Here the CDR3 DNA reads TGTGCCAGCAACGGGGAAAGGAGGAACACCATATATTTT.

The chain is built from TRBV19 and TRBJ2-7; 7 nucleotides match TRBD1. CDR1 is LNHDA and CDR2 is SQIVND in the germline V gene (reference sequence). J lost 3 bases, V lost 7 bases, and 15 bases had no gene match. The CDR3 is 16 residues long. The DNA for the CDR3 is TGTGCCAGTACCAAGGCTCACGGGACAGACTTCTACGAGCAGTACTTC. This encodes CASTKAHGTDFYEQYF.

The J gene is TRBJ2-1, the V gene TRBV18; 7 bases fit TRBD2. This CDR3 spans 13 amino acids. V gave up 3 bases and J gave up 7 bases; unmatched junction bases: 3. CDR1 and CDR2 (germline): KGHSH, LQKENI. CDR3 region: CASSPLSGNEQFF. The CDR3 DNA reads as TGTGCCAGCTCACCGCTTAGCGGGAATGAGCAGTTCTTC.

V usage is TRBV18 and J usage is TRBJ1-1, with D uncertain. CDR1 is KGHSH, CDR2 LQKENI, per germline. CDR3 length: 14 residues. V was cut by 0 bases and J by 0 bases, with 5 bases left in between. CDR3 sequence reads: CASSPPAMNTEAFF. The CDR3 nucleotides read TGTGCCAGCTCACCACCGGCCATGAACACTGAAGCTTTCTTT.

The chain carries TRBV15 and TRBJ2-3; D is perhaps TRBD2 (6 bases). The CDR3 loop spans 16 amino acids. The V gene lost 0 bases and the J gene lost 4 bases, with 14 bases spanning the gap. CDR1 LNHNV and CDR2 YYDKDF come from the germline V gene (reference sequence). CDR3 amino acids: CATSREGGARPDTQYF. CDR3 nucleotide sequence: TGTGCCACCAGCAGAGAGGGGGGAGCTCGCCCAGATACGCAGTATTTT.

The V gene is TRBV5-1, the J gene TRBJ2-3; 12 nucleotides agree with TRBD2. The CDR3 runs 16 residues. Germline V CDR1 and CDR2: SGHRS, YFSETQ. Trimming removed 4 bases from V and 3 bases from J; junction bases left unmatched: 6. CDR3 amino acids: CASSLGLAGTTDTQYF. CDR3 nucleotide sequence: TGCGCCAGCAGCCTGGGACTAGCGGGCACTACAGATACGCAGTATTTT.

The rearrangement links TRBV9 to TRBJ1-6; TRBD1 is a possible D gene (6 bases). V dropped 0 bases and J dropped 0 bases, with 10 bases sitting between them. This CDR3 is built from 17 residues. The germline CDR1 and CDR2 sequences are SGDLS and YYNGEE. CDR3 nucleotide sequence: TGTGCCAGCAGCGTAGCGACAGGCCGCTCCTATAATTCACCCCTCCACTTT. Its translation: CASSVATGRSYNSPLHF.

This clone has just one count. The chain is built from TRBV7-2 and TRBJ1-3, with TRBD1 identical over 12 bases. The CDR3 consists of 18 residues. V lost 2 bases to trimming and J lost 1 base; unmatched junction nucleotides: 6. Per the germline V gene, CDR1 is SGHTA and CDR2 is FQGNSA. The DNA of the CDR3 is TGTGCCAGCAGCTTATCCGGGACAGGGGGCGCGTCTGGAAACACCATATATTTT. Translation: CASSLSGTGGASGNTIYF.

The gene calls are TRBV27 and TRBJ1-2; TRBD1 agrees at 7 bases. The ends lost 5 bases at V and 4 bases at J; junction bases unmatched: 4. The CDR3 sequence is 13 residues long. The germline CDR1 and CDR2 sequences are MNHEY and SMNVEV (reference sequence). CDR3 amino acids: CASSPRTGYGYTF. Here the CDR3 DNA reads TGTGCCAGCAGTCCTCGGACAGGCTATGGCTACACCTTC.

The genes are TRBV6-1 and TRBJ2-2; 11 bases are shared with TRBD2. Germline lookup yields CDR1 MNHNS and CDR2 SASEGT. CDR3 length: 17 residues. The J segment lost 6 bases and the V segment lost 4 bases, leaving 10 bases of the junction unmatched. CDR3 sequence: CASSAGGASGRSGELFF. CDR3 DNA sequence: TGTGCCAGCAGTGCCGGTGGGGCTAGCGGGAGGTCCGGGGAGCTGTTTTTT.

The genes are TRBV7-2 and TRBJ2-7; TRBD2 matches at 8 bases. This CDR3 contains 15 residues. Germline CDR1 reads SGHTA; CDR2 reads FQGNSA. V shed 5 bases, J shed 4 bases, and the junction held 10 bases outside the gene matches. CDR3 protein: CASSQRSGGLYEQYF. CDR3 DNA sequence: TGTGCCAGCAGCCAGAGAAGCGGGGGATTATACGAGCAGTACTTC.

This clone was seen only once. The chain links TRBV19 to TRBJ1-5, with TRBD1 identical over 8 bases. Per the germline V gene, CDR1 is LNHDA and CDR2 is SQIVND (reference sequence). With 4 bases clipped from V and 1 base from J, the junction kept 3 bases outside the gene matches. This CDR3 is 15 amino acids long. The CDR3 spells CASSTGGRSNQPQHF. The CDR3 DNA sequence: TGTGCCAGTAGTACAGGGGGCCGGAGCAATCAGCCCCAGCATTTT.

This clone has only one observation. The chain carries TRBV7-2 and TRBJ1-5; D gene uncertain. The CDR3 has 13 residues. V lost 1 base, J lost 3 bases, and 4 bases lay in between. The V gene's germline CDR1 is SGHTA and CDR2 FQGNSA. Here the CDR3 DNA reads TGTGCCAGCAGCTTAGGGGCCAATCAGCCCCAGCATTTT. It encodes CASSLGANQPQHF.

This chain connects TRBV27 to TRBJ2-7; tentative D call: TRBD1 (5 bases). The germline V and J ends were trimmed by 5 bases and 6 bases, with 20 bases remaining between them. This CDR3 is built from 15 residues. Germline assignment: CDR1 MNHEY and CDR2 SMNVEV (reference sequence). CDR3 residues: CASSPTWGGKSEQYF. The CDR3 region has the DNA TGTGCCAGCAGTCCGACGTGGGGCGGAAAAAGCGAGCAGTACTTC.

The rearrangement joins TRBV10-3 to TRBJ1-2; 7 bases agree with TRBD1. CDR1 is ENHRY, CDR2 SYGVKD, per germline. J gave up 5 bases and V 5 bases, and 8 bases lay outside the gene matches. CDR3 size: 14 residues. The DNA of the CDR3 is TGTGCCATCAGTCCCGGGACAGAGATTTATGGCTACACCTTC. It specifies CAISPGTEIYGYTF.

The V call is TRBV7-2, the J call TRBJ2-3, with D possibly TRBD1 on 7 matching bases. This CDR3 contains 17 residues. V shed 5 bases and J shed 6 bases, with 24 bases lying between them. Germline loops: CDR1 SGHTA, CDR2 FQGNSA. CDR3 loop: CASSDDGYLQGRDTQYF. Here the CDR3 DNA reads TGTGCCAGCAGCGACGATGGATATTTACAGGGGAGGGATACGCAGTATTTT. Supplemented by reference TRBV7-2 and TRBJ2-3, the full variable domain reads GAGVSQSPSNKVTEKGKDVELRCDPISGHTALYWYRQSLGQGLEFLIYFQGNSAPDKSGLPSDRFSAERTGGSVSTLTIQRTQQEDSAVYLCASSDDGYLQGRDTQYFGPGTRLTVL.

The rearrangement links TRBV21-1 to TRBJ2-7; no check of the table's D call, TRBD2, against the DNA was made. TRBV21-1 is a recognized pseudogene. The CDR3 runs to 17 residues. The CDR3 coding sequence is TGTGCCAGCAGCAAAGGAGAGACTAGCGGGGACTCGCTCGAGCAGTACTTC. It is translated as CASSKGETSGDSLEQYF.

CDR3 in DNA: TGTGCCAGCGGAACAGGGACAGATACGCAGTATTTT. It specifies CASGTGTDTQYF. The chain carries TRBV27 and TRBJ2-3; D perhaps matches TRBD1 (6 bases). The ends were cut back, 8 bases at V and 3 bases at J, with 9 bases in the middle. CDR1 is MNHEY, CDR2 SMNVEV, per germline (reference sequence). This CDR3 is built from 12 residues.

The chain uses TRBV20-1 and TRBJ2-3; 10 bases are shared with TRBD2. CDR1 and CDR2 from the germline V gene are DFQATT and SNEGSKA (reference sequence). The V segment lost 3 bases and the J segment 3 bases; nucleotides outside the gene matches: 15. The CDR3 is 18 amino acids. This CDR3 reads CSASAGTRAGGRTDTQYF. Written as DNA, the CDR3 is TGCAGTGCTAGTGCGGGGACTAGAGCGGGGGGGCGTACAGATACGCAGTATTTT.

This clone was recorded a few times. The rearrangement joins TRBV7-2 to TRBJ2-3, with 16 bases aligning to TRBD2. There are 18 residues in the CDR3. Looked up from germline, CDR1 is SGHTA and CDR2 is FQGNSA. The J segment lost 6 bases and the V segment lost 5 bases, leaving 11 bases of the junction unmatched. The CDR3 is CASSQGLAGGPYLDTQYF. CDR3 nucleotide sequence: TGTGCCAGCAGCCAGGGACTAGCGGGAGGGCCGTACTTGGATACGCAGTATTTT.

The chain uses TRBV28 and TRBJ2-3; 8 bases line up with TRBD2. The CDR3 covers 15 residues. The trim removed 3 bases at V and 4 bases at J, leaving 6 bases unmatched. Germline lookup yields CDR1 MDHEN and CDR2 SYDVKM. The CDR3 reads CASSFREGLADTQYF. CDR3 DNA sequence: TGTGCCAGCAGTTTTCGGGAGGGCCTGGCAGATACGCAGTATTTT.

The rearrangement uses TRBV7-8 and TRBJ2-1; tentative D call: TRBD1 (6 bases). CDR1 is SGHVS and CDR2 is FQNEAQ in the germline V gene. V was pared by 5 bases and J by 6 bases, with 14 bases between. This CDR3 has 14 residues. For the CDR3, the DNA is TGTGCCAGCAGCCCGAGGACAGACACCAATGAGCAGTTCTTC. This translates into CASSPRTDTNEQFF.

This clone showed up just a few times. The CDR3 DNA follows: TGTGCCAGCAGTTTCCTCGACAGGAACTATGGCTACACCTTC. It translates to CASSFLDRNYGYTF. The rearrangement links TRBV27 to TRBJ1-2; tentatively, D is TRBD1 (6 bases). From germline, CDR1 is MNHEY and CDR2 SMNVEV (reference sequence). The CDR3 spans 14 residues. The V end lost 3 bases, the J end lost 2 bases, and 10 bases lay between the germline ends.